This T cell receptor (beta chain) derives from a study of CD8 T cells in Susac syndrome. RNA, at about 0.5 to 1 ug, was reverse transcribed with random hexamers. TCRdb independently ran MiXCR on the immunoSEQ multiplex PCR reads; one entry per CDR3 protein. The table includes some 260,000 distinct CDR3 sequences, 85% to 95% detected once. This CDR3 is 16 amino acids long. V was cut by 6 bases and J by 0 bases, with 12 bases left in between. Germline lookup yields CDR1 SEHNR and CDR2 FQNEAQ (reference sequence). The specimen was CD4+ T cells from PBMCs. The rearrangement uses TRBV7-9 and TRBJ1-6; possibly TRBD1 for D (6 bases). The clonotype comes from a human donor with multiple sclerosis. The CDR3 protein is CASRRRGGSYNSPLHF. CDR3 coding DNA: TGTGCCAGCAGACGAAGGGGGGGCTCCTATAATTCACCCCTCCACTTT.